This passage covers 15 T cell receptor beta chains from one sample sequenced in a study of control samples from healthy donors and cancer patients. Profiled with immunoSEQ multiplex PCR; TCRdb holds only in-frame clones, not every one. The sample has under 200,000 clones, 92% seen once. The specimen was blood. The receptor set was obtained from a woman under 40 in good health.

CDR3 sequence reads: CASSYPFDRGETQYF. Here the CDR3 DNA reads TGTGCCAGCAGTTACCCTTTCGACAGGGGAGAGACCCAGTACTTC. The chain combines TRBV2 with TRBJ2-5; the match to TRBD1 covers 8 bases. The CDR3 extends over 15 amino acids. The ends lost 5 bases at V and 4 bases at J; junction bases unmatched: 9. Per germline, CDR1 SNHLY and CDR2 FYNNEI.

This chain uses TRBV6-5 with TRBJ2-5; TRBD1 matches 9 bases. Germline lookup yields CDR1 MNHEY and CDR2 SVGAGI. The CDR3 runs to 16 residues. V lost 4 bases to trimming and J lost 4 bases; unmatched junction nucleotides: 10. CDR3 residues: CASSLYAGQGGETQYF. The CDR3 DNA sequence: TGTGCCAGCAGTTTGTATGCGGGACAGGGAGGAGAGACCCAGTACTTC.

This chain joins TRBV12-5 and TRBJ2-2; perhaps TRBD1 as D (5 bases). V gave up 6 bases and J gave up 3 bases, with 14 bases separating them. Looked up from germline, CDR1 is LGHNT and CDR2 is FRNRAP. CDR3 length: 15 amino acids. As DNA, the CDR3 is TGTGCTAGTGGCCCTGGGGCCCTCCACACCGGGGAGCTGTTTTTT. It codes for CASGPGALHTGELFF.

CDR3 region: CASSFGEIGEQYF. The CDR3 nucleotides read TGTGCCAGCAGTTTTGGGGAGATAGGGGAGCAGTACTTC. The chain joins TRBV27 to TRBJ2-7; D is perhaps TRBD2 (5 bases). Germline loops: CDR1 MNHEY, CDR2 SMNVEV (reference sequence). The CDR3 spans 13 residues. V lost 3 bases to trimming and J lost 7 bases, with 13 bases between them.

J is TRBJ2-7 and V is TRBV28; D may correspond to TRBD1 or TRBD2 (5 bases each). Germline assignment: CDR1 MDHEN and CDR2 SYDVKM. The CDR3 sequence is 18 residues long. Between the trimmed V and J ends, which lost 8 bases and 2 bases, there was a span of 28 bases. CDR3 sequence reads: CASSGTLFTESNPYEQYF. The CDR3 DNA reads TGTGCCAGCTCCGGGACGTTATTCACCGAAAGTAATCCCTACGAGCAGTACTTC.

The chain combines TRBV19 with TRBJ2-5; no firm D call. CDR1 is LNHDA, CDR2 SQIVND, per germline (reference sequence). CDR3 length equals 11 residues. V was cut by 10 bases and J by 6 bases, with 12 bases left in between. As DNA, the CDR3 is TGTGCCACCCTTTCCGCAAAGACCCAGTACTTC. It translates to CATLSAKTQYF.

The chain is built from TRBV2 and TRBJ2-7; 7 bases match TRBD2. The CDR3 covers 15 residues. Trimming took 3 bases from V and 4 from J; bases not matched to a gene: 9. Germline CDR1 and CDR2: SNHLY and FYNNEI. CDR3 sequence: CASSERTRSGYEQYF. CDR3 nucleotides: TGTGCCAGCAGTGAGAGGACTAGGAGTGGATACGAGCAGTACTTC.

This chain uses TRBV24-1 with TRBJ2-1; D possibly matches TRBD1 or TRBD2 (5 bases each). Germline assignment: CDR1 KGHDR and CDR2 SFDVKD. This CDR3 contains 16 residues. V gave up 4 bases and J gave up 1 base, with 13 bases separating them. The CDR3 protein is CATSDYGTDSYNEQFF. The DNA of the CDR3 is TGTGCCACCAGTGACTACGGGACGGATTCCTACAATGAGCAGTTCTTC.

This clone was found many times. The rearrangement uses TRBV7-8 and TRBJ1-2; D may be TRBD1 (5 bases). There are 15 residues in the CDR3. V lost 5 bases to trimming and J lost 4 bases, with 17 bases between them. Germline CDR1 reads SGHVS; CDR2 reads FQNEAQ. The CDR3 DNA reads TGTGCCAGCAGCCCCCGGGGGGGAACAGGCTATGGCTACACCTTC. This translates into CASSPRGGTGYGYTF.

This sequence joins TRBV5-1 and TRBJ2-2; 14 positions agree with TRBD2. The germline gives CDR1 SGHRS, CDR2 YFSETQ. This CDR3 is 20 amino acids long. V lost 2 bases to trimming and J lost 3 bases; unmatched junction nucleotides: 12. This CDR3 is CASSFDTGTSGRSHTGELFF. CDR3 DNA: TGCGCCAGCAGCTTTGACACCGGGACTAGCGGGAGATCGCACACCGGGGAGCTGTTTTTT.

The rearrangement joins TRBV19 to TRBJ1-1; 8 bases map to TRBD1. The V segment lost 6 bases and the J segment 5 bases; nucleotides outside the gene matches: 8. This CDR3 region has 14 residues. CDR1 and CDR2 from the germline V gene are LNHDA and SQIVND (reference sequence). CDR3 residues: CASSDCRGRTEAFF. The CDR3 region has the DNA TGTGCCAGTAGCGACTGCAGGGGGCGTACTGAAGCTTTCTTT. The variable domain in full, completed from reference TRBV19 and TRBJ1-1, reads DGGITQSPKYLFRKEGQNVTLSCEQNLNHDAMYWYRQDPGQGLRLIYYSQIVNDFQKGDIAEGYSVSREKKESFPLTVTSAQKNPTAFYLCASSDCRGRTEAFFGQGTRLTVV.

The chain uses TRBV14 and TRBJ2-7; D gene unclear. The V end lost 1 base, the J end lost 0 bases, and 7 bases lay between the germline ends. Germline V gene sequence: CDR1 SGHDN, CDR2 FVKESK. The length of the CDR3 is 14 residues. This chain's CDR3 is CASSQALPSYEQYF. For the CDR3, the DNA is TGTGCCAGCAGCCAAGCTCTGCCCTCCTACGAGCAGTACTTC.

This clone has more than one count but fewer than ten. V usage is TRBV19 and J usage is TRBJ1-5; D is possibly TRBD1 (5 bases). Germline CDR1 reads LNHDA; CDR2 reads SQIVND (reference sequence). The V end was cut by 3 bases, the J end by 3 bases, with 9 bases between. This CDR3 region has 14 residues. The CDR3 nucleotides are TGTGCCAGTAGTATGGGACGACTCAATCAGCCCCAGCATTTT. Encoded protein: CASSMGRLNQPQHF.

This sequence joins TRBV12-3 or TRBV12-4 and TRBJ1-2; D not resolved. V lost 2 bases and J lost 5, with 9 bases in between. The CDR3 sequence is 13 residues long. The CDR3 loop reads CASSLLLSYGYTF. The CDR3 region has the DNA TGTGCCAGCAGTTTATTATTGAGTTATGGCTACACCTTC.

This sequence joins TRBV29-1 and TRBJ2-5; 7 bases map to TRBD2. The CDR3 has 15 amino acids. V lost 7 bases to trimming and J lost 2 bases; unmatched junction nucleotides: 13. Germline values: CDR1 SQVTM, CDR2 ANQGSEA. DNA for the CDR3: TGCAGCGGGGGTAGCGGCGGGGGAGGACAAGAGACCCAGTACTTC. This sequence encodes CSGGSGGGGQETQYF.